This section outlines one TCR beta chain sequence together with its context. Antigen unknown. It may be a read error: a sequence one base away is much more abundant. MiXCR, run by TCRdb on the reads, gives a single entry per CDR3 protein. The profile shows fewer than 700,000 distinct CDR3 sequences, 24% of them singletons. This record comes from a study of T cell repertoires in cytomegalovirus infection. About the study: Signatures in public TCR beta sequences pointed to both CMV infection and matching HLA type.

Study-level points and caveats: The study identified carriers of CMV plus the relevant HLA from cumulative public TCR beta family frequency. The ex vivo response was dominated by HLA-C-restricted CMV-specific TCR beta clonotypes.

Germline values: CDR1 MDHEN, CDR2 SYDVKM. The CDR3 is 16 amino acids. V and J are TRBV28 and TRBJ1-3; tentatively, D is TRBD1 (5 bases). This clonotype was sampled from a human donor in good health (CMV status not recorded). Some clones in this sample may be carry-over from other donors' samples. Source material: CD8+ T cells from PBMCs. CDR3 protein: CASSIDVAGPGNTVYF. In DNA form, the CDR3 reads TGTGCCAGCAGTATTGACGTCGCAGGGCCGGGAAACACCGTATATTTT.